This T cell receptor beta chain was found in a study of T cell responses to AZD1222 COVID-19 vaccine. The repertoire was sequenced with immunoSEQ multiplex PCR; TCRdb's copy has only in-frame clones and lacks some. The sample consists of nearly 110,000 clones, over 80% of them appearing once. Pooling was applied to second doses at about 4 or about 12 weeks. The CDR3 has 15 amino acids. Germline trimming cut 1 base from V and 2 bases from J; bases unmatched to any gene: 4. CDR1 SGHTA and CDR2 FQGNSA come from the germline V gene. Study conclusions and caveats: In the spike-specific TCR repertoire, nearly half reportedly target unmutated variant regions. Repertoires were collected only later (after the peak T cell response had occurred). At baseline, seropositivity was found in only six or seven AZD1222 recipients.

This clone was observed once. The antigen remains unidentified. Source: peripheral blood, taken 28 days after the second AZD1222 dose. The sequence was obtained from an adult who received the AZD1222 COVID-19 vaccine. This sequence joins TRBV7-2 and TRBJ2-7, with 8 bases lining up with TRBD2. In DNA form, the CDR3 reads TGTGCCAGCAGCTTAGAAGCGGGGGCACCCTACGAGCAGTACTTC. Translating it yields CASSLEAGAPYEQYF.